This T cell receptor beta chain was documented in a study of blood T cell repertoires in COVID-19. Study information: Italy, Spain and the United States were the sources of the convalescent and acute COVID-19 samples. The cDNA or gDNA used as material had been derived from T cells, B-cell-depleted T cells, or PBMCs.

How the authors handled the data: The assay estimated nucleated cells by amplifying reference gene primers. Clones were read by immunoSEQ multiplex PCR, and TCRdb kept only the in-frame ones, dropping some. The D gene and trimming were derived from the DNA, and the V and J assignments and clone size from that table. The data contain a few hundred thousand clones, 80% to 90% of them singletons. The receptor was derived from a woman in her twenties or thirties with active or convalescent COVID-19. The sequenced sample consisted of peripheral blood.

The CDR3 region is CASSGIGGATDTQYF. CDR3 bases: TGTGCCAGCAGCGGTATAGGGGGGGCCACAGATACGCAGTATTTT. The J gene is TRBJ2-3, the V gene TRBV5-5; tentative D call: TRBD2 (7 bases). The CDR3 runs 15 residues. Germline V gene sequence: CDR1 SGHKS, CDR2 YYEKEE (reference sequence). With 4 bases removed from V and 2 bases from J, the gap between germline ends came to 14 bases. Variable domain in full (rest from reference TRBV5-5 and TRBJ2-3): DAGVTQSPTHLIKTRGQQVTLRCSPISGHKSVSWYQQVLGQGPQFIFQYYEKEERGRGNFPDRFSARQFPNYSSELNVNALLLGDSALYLCASSGIGGATDTQYFGPGTRLTVL.